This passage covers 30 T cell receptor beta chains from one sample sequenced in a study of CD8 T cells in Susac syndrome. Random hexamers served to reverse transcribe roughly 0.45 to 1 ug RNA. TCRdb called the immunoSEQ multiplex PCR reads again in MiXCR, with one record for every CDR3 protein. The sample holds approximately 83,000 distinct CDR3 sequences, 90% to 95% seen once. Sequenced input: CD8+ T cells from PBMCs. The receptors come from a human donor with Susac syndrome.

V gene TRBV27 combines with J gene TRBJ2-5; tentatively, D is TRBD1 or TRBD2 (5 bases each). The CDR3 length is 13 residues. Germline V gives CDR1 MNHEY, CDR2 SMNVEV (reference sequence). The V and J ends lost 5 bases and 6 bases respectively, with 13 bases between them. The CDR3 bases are TGTGCCAGCAGTCTAGGGGACGGTAAGACCCAGTACTTC. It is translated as CASSLGDGKTQYF.

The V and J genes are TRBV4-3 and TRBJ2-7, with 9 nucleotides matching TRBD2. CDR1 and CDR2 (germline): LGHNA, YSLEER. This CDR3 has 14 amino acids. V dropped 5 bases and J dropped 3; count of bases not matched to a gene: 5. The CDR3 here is CASSKGLAIYEQYF. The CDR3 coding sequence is TGCGCCAGCAGCAAGGGACTAGCAATCTACGAGCAGTACTTC.

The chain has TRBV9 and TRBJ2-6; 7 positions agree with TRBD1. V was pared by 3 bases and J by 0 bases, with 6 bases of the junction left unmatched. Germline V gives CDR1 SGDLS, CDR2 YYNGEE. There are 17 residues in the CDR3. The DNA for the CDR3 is TGTGCCAGCAGCGGAACAGGGGTTAGCTCTGGGGCCAACGTCCTGACTTTC. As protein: CASSGTGVSSGANVLTF.

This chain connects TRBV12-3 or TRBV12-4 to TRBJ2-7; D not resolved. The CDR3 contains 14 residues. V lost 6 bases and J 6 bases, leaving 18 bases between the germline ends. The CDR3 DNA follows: TGTGCCAGCAGCCCAATGAAGGGCGCTAGCGAGCAGTACTTC. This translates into CASSPMKGASEQYF.

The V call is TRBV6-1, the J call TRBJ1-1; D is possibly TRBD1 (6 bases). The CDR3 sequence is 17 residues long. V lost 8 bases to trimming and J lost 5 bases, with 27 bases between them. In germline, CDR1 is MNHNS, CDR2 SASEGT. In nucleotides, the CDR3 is TGTGCCAGCGGGTCGATAAGGGCAGGGGCGCGAGGAACTGAAGCTTTCTTT. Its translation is CASGSIRAGARGTEAFF.

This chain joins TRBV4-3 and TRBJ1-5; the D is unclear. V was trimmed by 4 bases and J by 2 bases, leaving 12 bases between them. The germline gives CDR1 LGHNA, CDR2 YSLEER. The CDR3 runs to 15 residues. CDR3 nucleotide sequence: TGCGCCAGCAGCCCCCTCTTAGACGGCAATCAGCCCCAGCATTTT. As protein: CASSPLLDGNQPQHF.

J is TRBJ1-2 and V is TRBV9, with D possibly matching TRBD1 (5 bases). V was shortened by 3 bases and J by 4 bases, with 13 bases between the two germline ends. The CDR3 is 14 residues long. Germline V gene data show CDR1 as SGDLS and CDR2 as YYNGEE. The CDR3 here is CASSGRAPLYGYTF. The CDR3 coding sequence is TGTGCCAGCAGCGGCAGGGCCCCCCTCTATGGCTACACCTTC.

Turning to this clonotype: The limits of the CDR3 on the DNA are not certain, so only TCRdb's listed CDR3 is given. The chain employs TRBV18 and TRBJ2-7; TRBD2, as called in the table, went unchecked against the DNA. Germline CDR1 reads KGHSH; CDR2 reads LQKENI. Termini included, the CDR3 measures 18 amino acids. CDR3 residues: CASSLPLWLAGGSYEQYF.

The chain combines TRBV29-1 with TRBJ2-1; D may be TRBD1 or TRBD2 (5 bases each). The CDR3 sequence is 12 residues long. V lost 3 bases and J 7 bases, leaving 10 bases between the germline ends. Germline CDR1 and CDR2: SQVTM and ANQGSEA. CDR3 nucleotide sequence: TGCAGCGTTGAGTCGAGGGGAAATGAGCAGTTCTTC. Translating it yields CSVESRGNEQFF.

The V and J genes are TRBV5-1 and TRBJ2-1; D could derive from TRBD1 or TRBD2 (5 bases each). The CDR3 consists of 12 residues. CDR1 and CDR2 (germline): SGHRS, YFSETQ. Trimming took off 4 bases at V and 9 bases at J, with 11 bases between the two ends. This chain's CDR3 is CASSPPGGEQFF. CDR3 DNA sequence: TGCGCCAGCAGCCCTCCTGGGGGTGAGCAGTTCTTC.

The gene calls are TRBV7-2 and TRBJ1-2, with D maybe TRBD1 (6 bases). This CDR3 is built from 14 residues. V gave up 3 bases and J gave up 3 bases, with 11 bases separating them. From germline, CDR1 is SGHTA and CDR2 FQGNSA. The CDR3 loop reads CASSLPGVDYGYTF. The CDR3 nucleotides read TGTGCCAGCAGCTTGCCAGGGGTAGACTATGGCTACACCTTC.

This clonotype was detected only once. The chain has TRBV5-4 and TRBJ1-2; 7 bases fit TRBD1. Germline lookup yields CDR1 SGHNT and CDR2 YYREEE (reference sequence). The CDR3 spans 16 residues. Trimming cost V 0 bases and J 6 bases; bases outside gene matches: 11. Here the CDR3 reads CASSLVGQGVKHGYTF. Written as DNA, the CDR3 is TGTGCCAGCAGCTTGGTTGGGCAGGGGGTGAAGCATGGCTACACCTTC.

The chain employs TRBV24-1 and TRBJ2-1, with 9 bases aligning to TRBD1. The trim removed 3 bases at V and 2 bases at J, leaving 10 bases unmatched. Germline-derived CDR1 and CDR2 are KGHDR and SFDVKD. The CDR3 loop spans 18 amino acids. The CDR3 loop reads CATSDETSTGGAYNEQFF. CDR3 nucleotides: TGTGCCACCAGTGATGAAACCTCCACAGGGGGCGCCTACAATGAGCAGTTCTTC.

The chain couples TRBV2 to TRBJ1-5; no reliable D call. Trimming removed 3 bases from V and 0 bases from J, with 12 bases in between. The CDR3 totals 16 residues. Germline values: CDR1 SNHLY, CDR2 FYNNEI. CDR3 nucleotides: TGTGCCAGCAGTGACGAGCAGGACTATAGCAATCAGCCCCAGCATTTT. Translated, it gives CASSDEQDYSNQPQHF.

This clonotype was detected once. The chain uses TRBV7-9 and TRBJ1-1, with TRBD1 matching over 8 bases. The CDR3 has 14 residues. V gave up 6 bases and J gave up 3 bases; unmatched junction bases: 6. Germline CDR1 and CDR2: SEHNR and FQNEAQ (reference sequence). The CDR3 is CASRSPGGHTEAFF. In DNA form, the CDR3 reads TGTGCCAGCAGAAGTCCAGGGGGCCACACTGAAGCTTTCTTT.

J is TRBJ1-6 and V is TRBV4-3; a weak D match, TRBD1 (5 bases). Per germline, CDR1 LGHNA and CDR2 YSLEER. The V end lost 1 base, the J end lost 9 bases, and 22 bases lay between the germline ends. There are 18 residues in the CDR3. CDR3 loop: CASSQGSRGDLKSSPLHF. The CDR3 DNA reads TGCGCCAGCAGCCAAGGCAGCCGGGGGGACCTCAAGAGTTCACCCCTCCACTTT.

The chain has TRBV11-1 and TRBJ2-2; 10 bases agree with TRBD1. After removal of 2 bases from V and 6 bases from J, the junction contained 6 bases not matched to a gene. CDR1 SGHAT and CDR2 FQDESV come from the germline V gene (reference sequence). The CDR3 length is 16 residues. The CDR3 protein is CASSLPPGQGSGELFF. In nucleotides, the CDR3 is TGTGCCAGCAGCTTACCTCCGGGACAGGGGTCCGGGGAGCTGTTTTTT.

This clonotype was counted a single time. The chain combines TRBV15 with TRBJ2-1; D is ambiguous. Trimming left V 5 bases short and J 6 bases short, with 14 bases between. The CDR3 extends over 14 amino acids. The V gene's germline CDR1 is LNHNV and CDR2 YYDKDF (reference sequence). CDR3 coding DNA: TGTGCCACCAGCCAGAAGTACGGATCCAATGAGCAGTTCTTC. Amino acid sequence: CATSQKYGSNEQFF. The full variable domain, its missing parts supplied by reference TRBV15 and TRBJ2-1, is DAMVIQNPRYQVTQFGKPVTLSCSQTLNHNVMYWYQQKSSQAPKLLFHYYDKDFNNEADTPDNFQSRRPNTSFCFLDIRSPGLGDTAMYLCATSQKYGSNEQFFGPGTRLTVL.

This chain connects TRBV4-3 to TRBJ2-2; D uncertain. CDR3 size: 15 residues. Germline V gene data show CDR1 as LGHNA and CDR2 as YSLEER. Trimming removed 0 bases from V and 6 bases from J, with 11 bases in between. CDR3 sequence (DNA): TGCGCCAGCAGCCAAGATAGTCCAGCCCCCGGGGAGCTGTTTTTT. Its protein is CASSQDSPAPGELFF.

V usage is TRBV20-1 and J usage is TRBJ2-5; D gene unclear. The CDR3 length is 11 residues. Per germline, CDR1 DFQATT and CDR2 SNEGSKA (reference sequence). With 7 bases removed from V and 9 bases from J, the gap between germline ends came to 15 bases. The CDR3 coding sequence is TGCAGTGACCCTAGGGTTAGGGCCCAGTACTTC. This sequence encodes CSDPRVRAQYF.

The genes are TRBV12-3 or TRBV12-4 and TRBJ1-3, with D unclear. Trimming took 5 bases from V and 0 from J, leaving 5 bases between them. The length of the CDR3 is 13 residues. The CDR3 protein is CASSAFSGNTIYF. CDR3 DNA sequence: TGTGCCAGCAGTGCCTTCTCTGGAAACACCATATATTTT.

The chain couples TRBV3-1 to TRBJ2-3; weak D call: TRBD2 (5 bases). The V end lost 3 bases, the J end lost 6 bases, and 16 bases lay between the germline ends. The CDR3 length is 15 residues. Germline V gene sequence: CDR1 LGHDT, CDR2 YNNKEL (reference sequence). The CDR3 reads CASSHPGSLPDTQYF. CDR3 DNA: TGTGCCAGCAGCCATCCGGGGTCCTTACCCGATACGCAGTATTTT.

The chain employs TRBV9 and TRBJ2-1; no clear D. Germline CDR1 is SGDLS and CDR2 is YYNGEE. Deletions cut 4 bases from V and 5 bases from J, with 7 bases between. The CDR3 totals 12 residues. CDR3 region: CASSPENNEQFF. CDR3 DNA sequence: TGTGCCAGCAGCCCAGAAAACAATGAGCAGTTCTTC.

CDR3 sequence reads: CASSQSRGDTEQYF. The DNA of the CDR3 is TGCGCCAGCAGCCAAAGCAGGGGAGATACCGAGCAGTACTTC. The chain carries TRBV4-3 and TRBJ2-7; D perhaps matches TRBD1 (6 bases). The germline V gene has CDR1 LGHNA and CDR2 YSLEER. This CDR3 has 14 amino acids. V was clipped by 2 bases and J by 6 bases, with 14 bases between them.

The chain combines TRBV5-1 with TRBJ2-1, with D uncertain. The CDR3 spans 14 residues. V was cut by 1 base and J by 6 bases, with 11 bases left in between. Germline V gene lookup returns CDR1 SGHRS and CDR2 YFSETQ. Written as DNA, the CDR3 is TGCGCCAGCAGCTTGTCAAGGGCGGCCAATGAGCAGTTCTTC. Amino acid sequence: CASSLSRAANEQFF.

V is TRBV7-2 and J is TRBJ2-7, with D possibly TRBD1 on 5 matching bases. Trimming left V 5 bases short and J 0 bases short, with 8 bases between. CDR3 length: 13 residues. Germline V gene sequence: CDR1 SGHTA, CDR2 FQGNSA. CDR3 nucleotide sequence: TGTGCCAGCAGCCCGACAGTCTCCTACGAGCAGTACTTC. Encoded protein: CASSPTVSYEQYF.

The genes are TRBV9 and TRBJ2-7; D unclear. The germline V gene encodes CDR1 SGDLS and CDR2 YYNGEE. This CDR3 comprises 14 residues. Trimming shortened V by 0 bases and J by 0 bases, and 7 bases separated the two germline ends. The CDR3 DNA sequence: TGTGCCAGCAGCGTAGCGGACGGCTCCTACGAGCAGTACTTC. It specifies CASSVADGSYEQYF.

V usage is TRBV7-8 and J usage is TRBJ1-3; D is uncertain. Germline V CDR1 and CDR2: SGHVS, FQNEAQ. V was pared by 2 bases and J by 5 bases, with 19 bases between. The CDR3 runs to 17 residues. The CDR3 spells CASSLSSVVEGRNTIYF. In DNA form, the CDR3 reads TGTGCCAGCAGCTTATCGTCCGTTGTTGAGGGCAGAAACACCATATATTTT.

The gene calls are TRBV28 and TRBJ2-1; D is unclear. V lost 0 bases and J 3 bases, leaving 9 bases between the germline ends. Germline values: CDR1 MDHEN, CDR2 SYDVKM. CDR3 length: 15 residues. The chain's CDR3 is CASSLWSTLYNEQFF. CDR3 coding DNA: TGTGCCAGCAGTTTATGGAGTACGCTCTACAATGAGCAGTTCTTC.

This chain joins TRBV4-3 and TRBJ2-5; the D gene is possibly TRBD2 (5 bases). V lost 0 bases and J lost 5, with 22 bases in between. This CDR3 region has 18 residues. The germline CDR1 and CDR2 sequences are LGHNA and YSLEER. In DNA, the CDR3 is TGCGCCAGCAGCCAAGATGAAGGTCCTAGCACTCGAGGGGAGACCCAGTACTTC. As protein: CASSQDEGPSTRGETQYF.